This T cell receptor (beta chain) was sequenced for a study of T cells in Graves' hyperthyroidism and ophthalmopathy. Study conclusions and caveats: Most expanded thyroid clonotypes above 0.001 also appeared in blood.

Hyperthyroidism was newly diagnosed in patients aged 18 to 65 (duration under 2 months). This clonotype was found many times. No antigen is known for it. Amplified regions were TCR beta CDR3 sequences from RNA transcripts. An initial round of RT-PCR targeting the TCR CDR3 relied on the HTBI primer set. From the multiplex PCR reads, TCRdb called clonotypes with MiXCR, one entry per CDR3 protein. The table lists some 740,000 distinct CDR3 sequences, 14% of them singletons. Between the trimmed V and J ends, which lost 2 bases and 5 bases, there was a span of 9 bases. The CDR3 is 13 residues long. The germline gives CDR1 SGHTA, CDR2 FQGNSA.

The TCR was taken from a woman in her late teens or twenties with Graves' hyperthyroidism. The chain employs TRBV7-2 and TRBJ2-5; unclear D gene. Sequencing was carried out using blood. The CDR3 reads CASSLSFSETQYF. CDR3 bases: TGTGCCAGCAGCTTAAGTTTCTCGGAGACCCAGTACTTC.